This note documents a single T cell receptor (beta chain) sequence. Its specificity is not known. Germline V gene lookup returns CDR1 MNHNS and CDR2 SASEGT. This CDR3 has 14 amino acids. Between the trimmed V and J ends, which lost 6 bases and 6 bases, there was a span of 18 bases. Blood collection times were about day -28 and days 30, 100, 180 posttransplant. The source of the sample is a study of T cell clonotyping in hematopoietic cell transplantation. Study-level results: Recipient TCR diversity dropped after transplant; expanded clonotypes rose from day 30 to 180. Few recipient clonotypes overlapped donors; over 97% were de novo at given depth. Cells were unsorted, so CD4 and CD8 contributions were not separated.

Profiling relied on immunoSEQ multiplex PCR, and the TCRdb table lists in-frame clones only, not all of them. This table holds 6,500 to 10,000 clones, about 60% found once. The receptor's source is a male patient aged 55 to 70 who had an allogeneic stem cell transplant from an unrelated donor, so the T cells may come from the graft donor. Some clones in this sample may be carry-over from other donors' samples. The chain couples TRBV6-1 to TRBJ2-7, with D possibly called TRBD1 or TRBD2 (5 bases each). The specimen comprised peripheral blood mononuclear cells, sampled 100 days after allogeneic stem cell transplant. The CDR3 bases are TGTGCCAGCAGAGCTTTCGGGGCCCTTGTCGAGCAGTACTTC. Residues: CASRAFGALVEQYF.